What follows are 3 T cell receptor beta chains derived from one specimen sequenced in a study of cytomegalovirus exposure and HLA in healthy donors. Researchers ran the PCR with 60 Vbeta and 13 Jbeta primers. Some clones are missing from TCRdb's copy, which holds only in-frame ones; the method was immunoSEQ multiplex PCR. The top ten hold roughly 11% of the sample, which has about 70,000 clones, under 85% seen once. Material for sequencing was PBMCs. These receptors were obtained from a woman aged 60 to 75 in good health and CMV-seropositive.

The chain links TRBV5-1 to TRBJ2-5; TRBD1 matches 7 bases. Germline V CDR1 and CDR2: SGHRS, YFSETQ. The ends lost 4 bases at V and 4 bases at J; junction bases unmatched: 10. The CDR3 sequence is 15 residues long. In nucleotides, the CDR3 is TGCGCCAGCAGCACCGGTCGGGCAGGGGGAGAGACCCAGTACTTC. Its translation: CASSTGRAGGETQYF.

This clone showed up just once. The rearrangement links TRBV30 to TRBJ1-2, with 7 bases aligning to TRBD1. V shed 2 bases and J 7 bases; nucleotides not matched to a gene: 10. Per germline, CDR1 GTSNPN and CDR2 SVGIG (reference sequence). The CDR3 consists of 14 residues. In DNA, the CDR3 is TGTGCCTGGAGTCAAAGGAGGGGGCCTAGTGGCTACACCTTC. It is translated as CAWSQRRGPSGYTF.

The chain recombines TRBV9 with TRBJ1-1, with 9 bases identical to TRBD1. Germline V lookup: CDR1 SGDLS, CDR2 YYNGEE. This CDR3 region has 15 residues. Losses at the gene ends were 3 bases for V and 5 bases for J; bases not matched to a gene: 8. CDR3 DNA: TGTGCCAGCAGCGAAAGACAGGGGGTAGGAACTGAAGCTTTCTTT. Amino acid sequence: CASSERQGVGTEAFF.